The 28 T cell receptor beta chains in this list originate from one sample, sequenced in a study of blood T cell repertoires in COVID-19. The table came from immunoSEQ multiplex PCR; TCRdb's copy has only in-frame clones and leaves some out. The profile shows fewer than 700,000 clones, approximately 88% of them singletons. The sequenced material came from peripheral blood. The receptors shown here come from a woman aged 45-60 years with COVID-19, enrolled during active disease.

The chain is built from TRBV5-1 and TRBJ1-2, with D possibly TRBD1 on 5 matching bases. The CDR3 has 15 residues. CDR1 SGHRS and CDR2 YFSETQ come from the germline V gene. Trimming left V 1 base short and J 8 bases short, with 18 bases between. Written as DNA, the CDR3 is TGCGCCAGCAGCTTGTTTCAAGGGGCGGTGGGGGGCTACACCTTC. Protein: CASSLFQGAVGGYTF. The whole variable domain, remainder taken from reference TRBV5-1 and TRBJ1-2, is KAGVTQTPRYLIKTRGQQVTLSCSPISGHRSVSWYQQTPGQGLQFLFEYFSETQRNKGNFPGRFSGRQFSNSRSEMNVSTLELGDSALYLCASSLFQGAVGGYTFGSGTRLTVV.

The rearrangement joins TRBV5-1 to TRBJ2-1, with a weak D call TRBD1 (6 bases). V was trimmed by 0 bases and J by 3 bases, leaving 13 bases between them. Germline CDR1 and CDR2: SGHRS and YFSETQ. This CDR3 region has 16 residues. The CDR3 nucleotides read TGCGCCAGCAGCTTGGGGCGAGGGGGAGTCTACAATGAGCAGTTCTTC. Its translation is CASSLGRGGVYNEQFF.

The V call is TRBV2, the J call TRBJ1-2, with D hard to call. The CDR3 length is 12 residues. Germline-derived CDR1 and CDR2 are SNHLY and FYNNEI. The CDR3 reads CAGEVSNYGYTF. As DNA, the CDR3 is TGTGCAGGAGAGGTTTCTAACTATGGCTACACCTTC.

CDR3 coding DNA: TGTGCCAGCAGCTCATCAACATACACAGTCTATGGCTACACCTTC. This sequence encodes CASSSSTYTVYGYTF. The rearrangement links TRBV7-9 to TRBJ1-2; D not resolved. Germline V gene lookup returns CDR1 SEHNR and CDR2 FQNEAQ (reference sequence). The V gene lost 4 bases and the J gene lost 4 bases, with 16 bases spanning the gap. The CDR3 has 15 residues.

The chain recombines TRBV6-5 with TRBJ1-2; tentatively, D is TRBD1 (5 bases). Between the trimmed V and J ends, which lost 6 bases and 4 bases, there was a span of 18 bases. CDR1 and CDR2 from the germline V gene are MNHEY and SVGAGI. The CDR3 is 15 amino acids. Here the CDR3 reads CASSLTGLTIYGYTF. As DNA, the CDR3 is TGTGCCAGCAGCCTAACGGGACTCACCATCTATGGCTACACCTTC.

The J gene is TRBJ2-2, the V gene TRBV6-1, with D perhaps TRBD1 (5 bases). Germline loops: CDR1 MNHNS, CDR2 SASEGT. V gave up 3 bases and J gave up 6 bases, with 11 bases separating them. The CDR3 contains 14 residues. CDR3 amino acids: CASSEAQVAGELFF. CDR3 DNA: TGTGCCAGCAGTGAGGCACAGGTGGCCGGGGAGCTGTTTTTT.

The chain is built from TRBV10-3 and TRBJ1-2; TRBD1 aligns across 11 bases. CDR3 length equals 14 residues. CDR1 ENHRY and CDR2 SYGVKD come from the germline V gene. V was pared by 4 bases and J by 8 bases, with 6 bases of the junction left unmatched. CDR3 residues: CAISVGQGASGYTF. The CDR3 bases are TGTGCCATCAGTGTAGGACAGGGGGCTTCAGGCTACACCTTC.

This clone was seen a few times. The CDR3 reads CAIGKRGTEAFF. DNA for the CDR3: TGTGCCATCGGCAAACGGGGCACTGAAGCTTTCTTT. V is TRBV10-3 and J is TRBJ1-1; the D is unclear. CDR1 is ENHRY, CDR2 SYGVKD, per germline. The CDR3 sequence is 12 residues long. The V gene lost 8 bases and the J gene lost 4 bases, with 11 bases spanning the gap.

For the CDR3, the DNA is TGTGCCAGCAGCCTGAACAGGCTGACAGGGAACTCTGGAAACACCATATATTTT. Its protein is CASSLNRLTGNSGNTIYF. The rearrangement links TRBV7-8 to TRBJ1-3, with TRBD1 identical over 7 bases. CDR1 and CDR2 (germline): SGHVS, FQNEAQ. The length of the CDR3 is 18 residues. V trimming: 5 bases; J trimming: 0 bases; junction bases outside the gene matches: 13.

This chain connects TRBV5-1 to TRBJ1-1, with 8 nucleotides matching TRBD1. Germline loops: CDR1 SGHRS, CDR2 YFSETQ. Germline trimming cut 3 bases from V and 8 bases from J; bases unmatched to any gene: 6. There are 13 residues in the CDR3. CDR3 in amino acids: CASSSRTGLEAFF. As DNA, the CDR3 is TGCGCCAGCAGCTCCCGGACAGGGCTGGAAGCTTTCTTT.

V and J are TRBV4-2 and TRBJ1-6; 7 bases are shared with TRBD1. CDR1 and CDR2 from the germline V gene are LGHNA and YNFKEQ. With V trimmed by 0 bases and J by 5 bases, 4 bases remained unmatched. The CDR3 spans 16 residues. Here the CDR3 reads CASSQEPGQDNSPLHF. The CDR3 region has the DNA TGTGCCAGCAGCCAAGAACCTGGACAGGATAATTCACCCCTCCACTTT.

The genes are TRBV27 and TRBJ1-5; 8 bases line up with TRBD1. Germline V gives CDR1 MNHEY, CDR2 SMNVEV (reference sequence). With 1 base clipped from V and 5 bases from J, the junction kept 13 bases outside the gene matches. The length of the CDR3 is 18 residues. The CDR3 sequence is CASSLFGQGALPDQPQHF. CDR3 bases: TGTGCCAGCAGTTTATTCGGGCAGGGGGCCTTGCCGGATCAGCCCCAGCATTTT.

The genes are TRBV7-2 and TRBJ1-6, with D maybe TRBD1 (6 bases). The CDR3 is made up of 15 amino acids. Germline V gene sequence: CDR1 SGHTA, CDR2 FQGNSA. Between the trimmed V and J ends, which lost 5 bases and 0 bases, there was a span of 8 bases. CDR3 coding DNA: TGTGCCAGCAGCCCACAGGGCTCCTATAATTCACCCCTCCACTTT. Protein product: CASSPQGSYNSPLHF.

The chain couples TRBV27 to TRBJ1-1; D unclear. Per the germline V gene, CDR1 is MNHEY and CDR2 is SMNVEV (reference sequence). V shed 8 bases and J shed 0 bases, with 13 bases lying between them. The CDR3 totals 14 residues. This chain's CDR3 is CASAYRDLNTEAFF. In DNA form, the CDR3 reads TGTGCCAGCGCCTACCGAGATTTGAACACTGAAGCTTTCTTT.

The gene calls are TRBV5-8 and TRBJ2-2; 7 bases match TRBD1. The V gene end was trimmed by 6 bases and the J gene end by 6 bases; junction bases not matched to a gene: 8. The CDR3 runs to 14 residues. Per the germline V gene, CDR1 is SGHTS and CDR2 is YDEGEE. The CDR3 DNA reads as TGTGCCAGCACCCCTTATCAGGGGGCCGGGGAGCTGTTTTTT. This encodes CASTPYQGAGELFF.

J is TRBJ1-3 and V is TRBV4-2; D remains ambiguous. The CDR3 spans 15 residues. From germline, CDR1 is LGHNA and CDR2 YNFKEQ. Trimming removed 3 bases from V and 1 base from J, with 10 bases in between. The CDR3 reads CASSQSSGSGNTIYF. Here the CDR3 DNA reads TGTGCCAGCAGCCAGTCTTCGGGATCTGGAAACACCATATATTTT.

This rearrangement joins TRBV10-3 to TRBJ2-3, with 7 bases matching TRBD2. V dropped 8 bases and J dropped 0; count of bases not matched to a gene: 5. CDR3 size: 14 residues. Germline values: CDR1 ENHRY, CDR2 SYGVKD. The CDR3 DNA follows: TGTGCCATCTCGGCTAGCGGAAGCACAGATACGCAGTATTTT. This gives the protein CAISASGSTDTQYF.

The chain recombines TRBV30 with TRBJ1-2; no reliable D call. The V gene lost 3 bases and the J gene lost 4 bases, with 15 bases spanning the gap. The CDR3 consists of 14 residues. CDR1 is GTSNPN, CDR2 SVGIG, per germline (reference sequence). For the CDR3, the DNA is TGTGCCTGGAGGGCAACGGACTTTCGCTATGGCTACACCTTC. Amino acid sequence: CAWRATDFRYGYTF.

CDR3 in DNA: TGTGCCAGTAGTCCCACCCCCAGGGCTGGCTACACCTTC. It codes for CASSPTPRAGYTF. The rearrangement uses TRBV19 and TRBJ1-2; D is perhaps TRBD1 (5 bases). Trimming removed 5 bases at V and 7 bases at J, with 14 bases between. CDR1 and CDR2 from the germline V gene are LNHDA and SQIVND (reference sequence). The CDR3 is 13 residues long.

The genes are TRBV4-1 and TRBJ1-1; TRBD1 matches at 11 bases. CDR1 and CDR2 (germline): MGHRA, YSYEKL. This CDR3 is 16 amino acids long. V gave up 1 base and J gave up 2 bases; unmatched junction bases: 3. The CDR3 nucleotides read TGCGCCAGCAGCCAAGTGGACAGGGGGCTTAACACTGAAGCTTTCTTT. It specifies CASSQVDRGLNTEAFF.

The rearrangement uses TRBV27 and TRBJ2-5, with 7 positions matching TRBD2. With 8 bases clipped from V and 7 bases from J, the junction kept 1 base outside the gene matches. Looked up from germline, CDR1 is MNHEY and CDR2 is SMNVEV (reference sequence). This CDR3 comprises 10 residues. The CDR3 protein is CASGGGTQYF. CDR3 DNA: TGTGCCAGCGGGGGGGGGACCCAGTACTTC.

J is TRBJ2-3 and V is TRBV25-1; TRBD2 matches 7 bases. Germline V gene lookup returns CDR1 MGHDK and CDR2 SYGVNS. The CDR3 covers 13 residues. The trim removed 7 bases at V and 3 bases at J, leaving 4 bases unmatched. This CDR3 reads CASNGGGTDTQYF. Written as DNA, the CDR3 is TGTGCCAGCAATGGCGGGGGAACAGATACGCAGTATTTT.

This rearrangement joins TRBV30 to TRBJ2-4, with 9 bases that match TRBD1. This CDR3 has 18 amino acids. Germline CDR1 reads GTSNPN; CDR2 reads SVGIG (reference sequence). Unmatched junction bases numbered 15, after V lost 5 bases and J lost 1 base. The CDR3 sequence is CAWARRQGVGWAKNIQYF. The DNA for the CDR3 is TGTGCCTGGGCCAGGCGACAGGGGGTAGGGTGGGCCAAAAACATTCAGTACTTC.

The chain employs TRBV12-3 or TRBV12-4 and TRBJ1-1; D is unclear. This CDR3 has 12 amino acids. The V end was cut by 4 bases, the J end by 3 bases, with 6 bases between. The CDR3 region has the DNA TGTGCCAGCAGTTCTAGTTACACTGAAGCTTTCTTT. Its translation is CASSSSYTEAFF.

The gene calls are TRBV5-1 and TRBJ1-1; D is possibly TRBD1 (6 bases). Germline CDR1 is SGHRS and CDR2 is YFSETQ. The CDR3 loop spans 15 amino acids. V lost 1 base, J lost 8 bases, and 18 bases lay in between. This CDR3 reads CASSLYRVDVGEAFF. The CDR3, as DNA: TGCGCCAGCAGCTTGTACAGGGTAGATGTCGGGGAAGCTTTCTTT.

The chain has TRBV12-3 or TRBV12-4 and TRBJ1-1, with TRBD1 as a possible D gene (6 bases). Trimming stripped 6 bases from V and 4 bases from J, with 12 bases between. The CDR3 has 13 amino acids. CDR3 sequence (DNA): TGTGCCAGCAGCACAGGGACCGTCACTGAAGCTTTCTTT. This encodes CASSTGTVTEAFF.

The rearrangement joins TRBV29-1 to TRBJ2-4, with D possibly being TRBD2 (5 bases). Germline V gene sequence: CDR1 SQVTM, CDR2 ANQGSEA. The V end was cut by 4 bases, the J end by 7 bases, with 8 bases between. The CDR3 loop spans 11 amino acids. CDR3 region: CSVGTRNIQYF. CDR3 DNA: TGCAGCGTTGGGACTCGGAACATTCAGTACTTC. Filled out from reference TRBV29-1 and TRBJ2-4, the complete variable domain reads SAVISQKPSRDICQRGTSLTIQCQVDSQVTMMFWYRQQPGQSLTLIATANQGSEATYESGFVIDKFPISRPNLTFSTLTVSNMSPEDSSIYLCSVGTRNIQYFGAGTRLSVL.

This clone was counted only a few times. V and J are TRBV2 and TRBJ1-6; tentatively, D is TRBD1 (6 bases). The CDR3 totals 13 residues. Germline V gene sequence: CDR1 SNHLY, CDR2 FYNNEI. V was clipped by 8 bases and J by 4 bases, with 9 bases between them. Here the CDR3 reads CASGQPYNSPLHF. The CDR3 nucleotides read TGTGCCAGCGGACAGCCATATAATTCACCCCTCCACTTT.